The present entry profiles one T cell receptor (beta chain) with its context. Its antigen is undetermined. These data come from a study of T cell responses to AZD1222 COVID-19 vaccine. V gave up 0 bases and J gave up 7 bases, with 7 bases separating them. Germline V CDR1 and CDR2: SGDLS, YYNGEE. This CDR3 spans 12 amino acids. This table comes from immunoSEQ multiplex PCR, and its TCRdb copy is limited to in-frame clones, with some not included. The repertoire holds over 150,000 clones, about nine tenths seen once, with about 3% in the top ten. Findings of the study overall: Repertoire collection took place solely once the T cell response had peaked. At 160-218 and 743-854, vaccine-associated CD4 TCRs were dominant, and they spanned spike.

The origin of this receptor is an adult in good health. Sequenced material: peripheral blood, taken on day 0 of AZD1222 vaccination. This chain links TRBV9 with TRBJ1-1; the D is unclear. The CDR3 region is CASSVGIGEAFF. Written as DNA, the CDR3 is TGTGCCAGCAGCGTAGGGATAGGTGAAGCTTTCTTT.